Shown below are 21 T cell receptor beta chains from a single sample sequenced in a study of T cell repertoires in cytomegalovirus infection. TCRdb analysed the reads with MiXCR anew, one entry per CDR3 protein. The repertoire holds some 240,000 distinct CDR3 sequences, with 15% to 20% as singletons. Source material: CD8+ T cells from PBMCs. The receptors stem from a human donor in good health (CMV status not recorded). Some clones in this sample may be carry-over from other donors' samples.

This clonotype was recorded many times. The chain couples TRBV7-9 to TRBJ2-3, with 7 bases fitting TRBD1. V dropped 4 bases and J dropped 2; count of bases not matched to a gene: 9. Germline assignment: CDR1 SEHNR and CDR2 FQNEAQ (reference sequence). There are 16 residues in the CDR3. The CDR3 nucleotides read TGTGCCAGCAGCTACCAAACGGGACAGACCACAGATACGCAGTATTTT. Protein product: CASSYQTGQTTDTQYF.

The rearrangement links TRBV6-2 or TRBV6-3 to TRBJ2-7, with 9 bases fitting TRBD1. This CDR3 comprises 14 residues. J gave up 3 bases and V 5 bases, and 5 bases lay outside the gene matches. Germline CDR1 MNHEY, CDR2 SVGEGT. CDR3 in DNA: TGTGCCAGCAGTGACAGGGGGTTCTTCTACGAGCAGTACTTC. Translating gives CASSDRGFFYEQYF.

This clonotype has just a few counts. Its ends do not fully match the called genes, so a read error is possible. The V and J genes are TRBV7-7 and TRBJ2-5, with D possibly being TRBD1 (5 bases). The CDR3 contains 14 residues. Germline V CDR1 and CDR2: SSHAT, FNYEAQ (reference sequence). CDR3 amino acids: CASSLQVGQETQYF. DNA for the CDR3: TGTGCTAGCAGCTTACAGGTCGGCCAAGAGACCCAGTACTTC.

The chain uses TRBV20-1 and TRBJ2-1; 13 bases map to TRBD2. With V trimmed by 0 bases and J by 2 bases, 4 bases remained unmatched. CDR1 DFQATT and CDR2 SNEGSKA come from the germline V gene (reference sequence). The CDR3 spans 17 residues. The CDR3 loop reads CSARDPTSGGTYNEQFF. CDR3 DNA sequence: TGCAGTGCTAGAGACCCGACTAGCGGGGGGACCTACAATGAGCAGTTCTTC.

This clonotype was detected a few times. The chain recombines TRBV28 with TRBJ2-2; D perhaps matches TRBD2 (6 bases). The germline CDR1 and CDR2 sequences are MDHEN and SYDVKM. Trimming removed 3 bases at V and 0 bases at J, with 8 bases between. The CDR3 totals 15 residues. CDR3 loop: CASSLGGPNTGELFF. CDR3 DNA sequence: TGTGCCAGCAGTTTGGGGGGACCGAACACCGGGGAGCTGTTTTTT.

This clonotype was recorded a few times. The rearrangement joins TRBV28 to TRBJ2-5, with a weak D call TRBD1 (6 bases). Germline CDR1 is MDHEN and CDR2 is SYDVKM. The ends were cut back, 6 bases at V and 7 bases at J, with 21 bases in the middle. The CDR3 is made up of 15 amino acids. CDR3 nucleotide sequence: TGTGCCAGCAGCCTTACAGGGAACGACCGGGGGACCCAGTACTTC. It is translated as CASSLTGNDRGTQYF.

This clonotype has a count of ten or more. V is TRBV4-1 and J is TRBJ2-4, with TRBD2 matching over 11 bases. V lost 1 base and J lost 8; bases outside the gene matches: 10. Germline values: CDR1 MGHRA, CDR2 YSYEKL. The CDR3 loop spans 17 amino acids. CDR3 bases: TGCGCCAGCAGCCAAGGTGCCCTAGCGGGGGGCCTGGACATTCAGTACTTC. It encodes CASSQGALAGGLDIQYF.

This clonotype was detected ten times or more. The chain links TRBV7-9 to TRBJ1-4; D possibly corresponds to TRBD1 (5 bases). The germline gives CDR1 SEHNR, CDR2 FQNEAQ (reference sequence). V gave up 4 bases and J gave up 5 bases, with 17 bases separating them. This CDR3 comprises 16 residues. CDR3 bases: TGTGCCAGCAGCTCAAATCGGGGGGAGGTGAATGAAAAACTGTTTTTT. This gives the protein CASSSNRGEVNEKLFF.

This clonotype has more than one count but fewer than ten. The chain recombines TRBV4-1 with TRBJ1-5; D gene unclear. CDR1 is MGHRA, CDR2 YSYEKL, per germline. V gave up 1 base and J gave up 1 base, with 23 bases separating them. The CDR3 is 20 residues long. The CDR3, as DNA: TGCGCCAGCAGCCAAGGACCGATAGCGCGTCCCTCAGAAAGCAATCAGCCCCAGCATTTT. It encodes CASSQGPIARPSESNQPQHF.

This clonotype was observed once. The chain joins TRBV10-3 to TRBJ2-1, with TRBD1 matching 9 bases. The junction had 11 bases not matched to a gene; V was cut back by 11 bases and J by 6 bases. The CDR3 consists of 14 residues. The germline V gene encodes CDR1 ENHRY and CDR2 SYGVKD. The CDR3 protein is CAAWSADRGNEQFF. The CDR3 DNA sequence: TGTGCCGCTTGGAGTGCGGACAGGGGCAATGAGCAGTTCTTC.

This CDR3 is CASSRTKEQGDEQYF. The CDR3 DNA reads as TGTGCCAGCAGCCGAACCAAAGAACAGGGAGACGAGCAGTACTTC. The V and J genes are TRBV28 and TRBJ2-7; D may be TRBD1 (6 bases). The CDR3 runs to 15 residues. V was cut by 6 bases and J by 5 bases, with 20 bases left in between. Germline lookup yields CDR1 MDHEN and CDR2 SYDVKM. The full variable domain, its missing parts supplied by reference TRBV28 and TRBJ2-7, is DVKVTQSSRYLVKRTGEKVFLECVQDMDHENMFWYRQDPGLGLRLIYFSYDVKMKEKGDIPEGYSVSREKKERFSLILESASTNQTSMYLCASSRTKEQGDEQYFGPGTRLTVT.

This clonotype appeared a few times. The chain uses TRBV29-1 and TRBJ2-7; 8 nucleotides align to TRBD1. The CDR3 covers 16 residues. Trimming took 3 bases from V and 2 from J; bases not matched to a gene: 12. Germline V gives CDR1 SQVTM, CDR2 ANQGSEA. CDR3 bases: TGCAGCGTTGAGGGCAGGGGGCGATCCCTGCCCTACGAGCAGTACTTC. It yields the protein CSVEGRGRSLPYEQYF.

This clonotype was picked up many times. This chain links TRBV7-2 with TRBJ2-7, with D possibly being TRBD2 (6 bases). The CDR3 has 15 amino acids. CDR1 and CDR2 from the germline V gene are SGHTA and FQGNSA. Trimming cost V 3 bases and J 3 bases, with 15 bases left between them. CDR3 DNA sequence: TGTGCCAGCAGCTTTCACGGGACTCAAAACTACGAGCAGTACTTC. It encodes CASSFHGTQNYEQYF.

This clonotype has just a few counts. V and J are TRBV25-1 and TRBJ2-3; D is possibly TRBD2 (6 bases). This CDR3 comprises 14 residues. Germline V gene sequence: CDR1 MGHDK, CDR2 SYGVNS. The germline V and J ends were trimmed by 8 bases and 0 bases, with 12 bases remaining between them. This CDR3 reads CASRGAISTDTQYF. CDR3 nucleotide sequence: TGTGCCAGCCGCGGGGCTATAAGCACAGATACGCAGTATTTT.

There are a few counts of this clonotype. The V gene is TRBV2, the J gene TRBJ2-1, with 9 nucleotides matching TRBD1. This CDR3 contains 15 residues. CDR1 SNHLY and CDR2 FYNNEI come from the germline V gene. V lost 6 bases to trimming and J lost 5 bases; unmatched junction nucleotides: 8. DNA of the CDR3: TGTGCCAGCAGGGTAGACGGACAGGGGAACAATGAGCAGTTCTTC. Translation gives CASRVDGQGNNEQFF.

Ten or more counts support this clonotype. The V and J genes are TRBV7-2 and TRBJ2-5, with D unresolved. The germline gives CDR1 SGHTA, CDR2 FQGNSA. The V and J ends lost 5 bases and 3 bases respectively, with 16 bases between them. The CDR3 runs 15 residues. The chain's CDR3 is CASSPLREGKETQYF. The DNA for the CDR3 is TGTGCCAGCAGCCCCCTACGAGAAGGGAAAGAGACCCAGTACTTC.

To note about this clonotype: A read error may explain this, as a much larger clone is one base away. The CDR3 here is CSVEDPGTNTDTQYF. Written as DNA, the CDR3 is TGCAGCGTTGAAGATCCCGGGACTAACACAGATACGCAGTATTTT. The rearrangement uses TRBV29-1 and TRBJ2-3, with 7 bases that match TRBD2. Looked up from germline, CDR1 is SQVTM and CDR2 is ANQGSEA. The trim removed 0 bases at V and 2 bases at J, leaving 5 bases unmatched. The CDR3 has 15 amino acids.

The rearrangement joins TRBV2 to TRBJ2-3; possible D gene TRBD2, 6 bases. Trimming took off 7 bases at V and 6 bases at J, with 17 bases between the two ends. Per the germline V gene, CDR1 is SNHLY and CDR2 is FYNNEI. This CDR3 region has 14 residues. The chain's CDR3 is CASILTRGLDTQYF. The CDR3 DNA reads as TGTGCCAGCATTCTTACACGGGGGTTGGATACGCAGTATTTT.

This clonotype was observed a handful of times. The gene calls are TRBV20-1 and TRBJ2-3, with D possibly TRBD2 on 6 matching bases. Per germline, CDR1 DFQATT and CDR2 SNEGSKA (reference sequence). This CDR3 is built from 13 residues. Trimming stripped 6 bases from V and 0 bases from J, with 10 bases between. This CDR3 is CSAPSGSTDTQYF. The CDR3 nucleotides are TGCAGTGCACCGAGCGGGAGCACAGATACGCAGTATTTT.

This chain uses TRBV7-9 with TRBJ2-7, with D perhaps matching TRBD1 or TRBD2 (5 bases each). Germline CDR1 is SEHNR and CDR2 is FQNEAQ (reference sequence). Between the trimmed V and J ends, which lost 1 base and 7 bases, there was a span of 8 bases. CDR3 length: 12 amino acids. For the CDR3, the DNA is TGTGCCAGCAGCTTAGACAGGAGGGAGCAGTACTTC. Residues: CASSLDRREQYF.

This clonotype was seen many times. The chain uses TRBV7-6 and TRBJ1-4, with TRBD1 identical over 8 bases. V lost 4 bases to trimming and J lost 11 bases; unmatched junction nucleotides: 21. Looked up from germline, CDR1 is SGHVS and CDR2 is FNYEAQ. There are 18 residues in the CDR3. CDR3 amino acids: CASSSWTGPGPSLGKLFF. The CDR3 DNA reads TGTGCCAGCAGCTCCTGGACAGGGCCAGGACCTAGCCTCGGGAAACTGTTTTTT.